This T cell receptor beta chain was found in a study of PD-1 blockade in classical Hodgkin lymphoma. Findings and limits, study-wide: Relapsed/refractory patients reportedly had lower baseline diversity than newly diagnosed patients.

This clone was seen only a few times. Its antigen is unknown. Produced via immunoSEQ multiplex PCR; TCRdb's table is partial and in-frame only. Found here are roughly 100,000 clones, roughly nine tenths of them singletons; the top ten hold 19%. The CDR3 spans 14 residues. Losses at the gene ends were 6 bases for V and 7 bases for J; bases not matched to a gene: 9. Germline CDR1 SNHLY, CDR2 FYNNEI. This sample's time point: cycle 4 day 1 (C4D1), after 6 weeks of nivolumab. Relapse was seen in all patients after autologous stem cell transplantation, and brentuximab vedotin exposure was variable. This receptor was taken from a human donor with classical Hodgkin lymphoma. The rearrangement joins TRBV2 to TRBJ1-2; TRBD1 matches 9 bases. This specimen was peripheral blood mononuclear cells (PBMCs), taken before the fourth cycle of nivolumab. The CDR3 region is CASSGRDRAIGYTF. The CDR3 region has the DNA TGTGCCAGCAGCGGCCGGGACAGGGCGATTGGCTACACCTTC.